Below, one T cell receptor beta chain is given with its context. What it binds is not known. The source of the sample is a study of cytomegalovirus exposure and HLA in healthy donors. Overall study findings and caveats: A later analysis linked a missense variant in DCLRE1C to the trimming of TCR beta V and J genes. It was assumed in the presence/absence analyses that sequencing depth was roughly uniform across donors. What was likely a sequencing artifact was a cluster of highly shared sequence variants. Earlier results showed most TCR beta V segments being productive about 87% or about 30% of the time.

Vbeta (60) and Jbeta (13) primers were used in the PCR. The assay was immunoSEQ multiplex PCR, and TCRdb's table has in-frame clones only and misses some. The table shows under 150,000 clones, with 8.9% occurring only once. Trimming pared 5 bases from V and 2 bases from J, leaving 19 bases between. Germline CDR1 is LNHDA and CDR2 is SQIVND (reference sequence). The CDR3 is made up of 16 amino acids. Material for sequencing was PBMCs. This clonotype was obtained from a woman in her forties in good health and CMV-seropositive. V usage is TRBV19 and J usage is TRBJ2-7, with a weak D call TRBD1 (6 bases). The CDR3: CASSGLGSTGTYEQYF. The CDR3 nucleotides are TGTGCCAGTAGTGGATTAGGGTCGACAGGAACCTACGAGCAGTACTTC.